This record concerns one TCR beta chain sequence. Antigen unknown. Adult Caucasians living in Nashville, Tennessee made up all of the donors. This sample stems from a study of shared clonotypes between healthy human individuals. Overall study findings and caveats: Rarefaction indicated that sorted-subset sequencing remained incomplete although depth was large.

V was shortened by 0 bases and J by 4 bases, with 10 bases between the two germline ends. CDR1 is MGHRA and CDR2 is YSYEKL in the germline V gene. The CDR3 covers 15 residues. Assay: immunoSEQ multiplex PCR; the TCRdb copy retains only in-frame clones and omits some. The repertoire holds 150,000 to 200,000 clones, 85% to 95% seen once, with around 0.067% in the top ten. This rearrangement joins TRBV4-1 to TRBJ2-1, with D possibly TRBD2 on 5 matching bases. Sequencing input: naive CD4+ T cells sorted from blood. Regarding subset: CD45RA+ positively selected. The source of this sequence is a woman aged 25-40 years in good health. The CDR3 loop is CASSQDQLAYNEQFF. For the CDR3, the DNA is TGCGCCAGCAGCCAAGATCAGCTAGCTTACAATGAGCAGTTCTTC.